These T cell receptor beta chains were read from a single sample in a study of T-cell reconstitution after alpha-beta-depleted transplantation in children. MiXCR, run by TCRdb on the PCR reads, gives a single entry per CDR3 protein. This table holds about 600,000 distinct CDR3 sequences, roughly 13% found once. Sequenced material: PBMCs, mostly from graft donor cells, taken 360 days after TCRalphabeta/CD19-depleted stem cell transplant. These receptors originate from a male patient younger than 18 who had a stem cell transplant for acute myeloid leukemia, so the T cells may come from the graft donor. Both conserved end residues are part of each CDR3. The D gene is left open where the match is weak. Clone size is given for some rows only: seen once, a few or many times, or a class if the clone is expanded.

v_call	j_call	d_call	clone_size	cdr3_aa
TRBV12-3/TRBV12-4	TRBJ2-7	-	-	CASTPGLYYEQYF
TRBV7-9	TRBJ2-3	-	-	CASTARDTEGRDTQYF
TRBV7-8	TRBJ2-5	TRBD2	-	CASSLTSGSVQETQYF
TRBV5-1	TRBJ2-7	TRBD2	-	CASSLDEREDSYEQYF
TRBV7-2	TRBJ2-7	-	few	CASSSTPGWEQYF
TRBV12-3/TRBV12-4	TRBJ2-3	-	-	CASRFEVAASTDTQYF
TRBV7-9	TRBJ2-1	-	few	CASSLVGALSYNEQFF
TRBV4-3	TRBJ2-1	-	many	CASSQVGFLSSYNEQFF
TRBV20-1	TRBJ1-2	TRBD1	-	CSARETGVGYGYTF
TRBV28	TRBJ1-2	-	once	CASWGSNYGYAF
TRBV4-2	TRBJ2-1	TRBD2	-	CASSPVAGGFNEQFF
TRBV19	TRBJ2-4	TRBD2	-	CASSTRTSRPQKNIQYF
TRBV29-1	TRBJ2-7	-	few	CSVVWQGGYEQYF
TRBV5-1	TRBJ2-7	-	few	CASSFGPRPLTYEQYF
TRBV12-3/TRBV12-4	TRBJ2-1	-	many	CASSFGGNEQFF
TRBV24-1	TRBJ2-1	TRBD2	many	CATSESGRDANEQFF
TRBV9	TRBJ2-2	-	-	CASNHDAGELFF
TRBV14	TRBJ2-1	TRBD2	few	CASSHRYGGSWNNEQFF
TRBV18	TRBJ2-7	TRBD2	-	CASSPLGLAFSSYEQYF
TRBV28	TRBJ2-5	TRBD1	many	CASSAGGTQETQYF
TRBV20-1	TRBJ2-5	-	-	CSADRDIQETQYF
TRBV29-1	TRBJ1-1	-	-	CSAKPGGNTEAFF
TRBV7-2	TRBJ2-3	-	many	CASSLGPRTDTQYF
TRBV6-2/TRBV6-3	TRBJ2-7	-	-	CASSGDKPNSHEQYF
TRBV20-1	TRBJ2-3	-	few	CSARSQGPGSTYTQYF
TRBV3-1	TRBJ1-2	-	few	CASSQGASLRGYTF
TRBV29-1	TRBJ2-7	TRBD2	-	CSVPLKVTSGSTGYEQYF
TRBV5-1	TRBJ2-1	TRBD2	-	CASSLTDGRGLPYNEQFF
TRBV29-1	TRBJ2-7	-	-	CSVLKDYEQYF
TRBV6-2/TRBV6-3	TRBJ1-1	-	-	CASTMMWANTEAFF
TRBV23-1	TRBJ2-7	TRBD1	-	CASGLIKGTAHYEQYF
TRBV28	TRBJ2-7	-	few	CATSAQGPNEQYF
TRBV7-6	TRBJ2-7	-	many	CASSTISGSKGSYEQYF
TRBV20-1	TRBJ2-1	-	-	CSARGAWTDGEQFF
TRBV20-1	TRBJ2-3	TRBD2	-	CSADASGTSGRGTDTQYF
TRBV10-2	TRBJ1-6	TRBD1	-	CASTPQGAHNSPLHF
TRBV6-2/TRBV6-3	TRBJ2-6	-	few	CASSSWESGANVLTF
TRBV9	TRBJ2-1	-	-	CASSVNGLWQYNEQFF
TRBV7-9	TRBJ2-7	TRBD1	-	CASSPRVQGRAYEQYF
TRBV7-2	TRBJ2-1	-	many	CASSLASGGSYNEQFF
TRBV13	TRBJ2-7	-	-	CASSLEEGEHEQYF
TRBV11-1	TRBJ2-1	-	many	CASSLGTARTHNEQFF
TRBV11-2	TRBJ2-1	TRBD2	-	CASSLVGGLAGMTSYNEQFF
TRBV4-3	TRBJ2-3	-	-	CASSLVGGRATDTQYF
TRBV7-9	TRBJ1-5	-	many	CASSLAGHQPQHF
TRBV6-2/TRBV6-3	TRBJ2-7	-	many	CASSTTPYYEQYF
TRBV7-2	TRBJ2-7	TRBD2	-	CASSLSGSMGEQYF
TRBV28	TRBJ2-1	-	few	CASSFSVGGEQFF
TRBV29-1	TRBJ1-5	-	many	CSAGQINQPQHF
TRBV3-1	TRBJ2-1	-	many	CASSVTSYNEQFF
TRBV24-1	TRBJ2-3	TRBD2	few	CATSDLSGGSTDTQYF
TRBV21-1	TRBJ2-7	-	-	CASSKDRFKGLAGVYEQYF
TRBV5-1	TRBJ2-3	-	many	CASSLWSGSTDTQYF
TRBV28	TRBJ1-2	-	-	CASSFPPVYGYTF
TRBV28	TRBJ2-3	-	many	CASSTRVRSTDTQYF
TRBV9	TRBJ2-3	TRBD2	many	CASSADNGGRGTDTQYF
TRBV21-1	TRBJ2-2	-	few	CASSGLAGGPNTGELFF
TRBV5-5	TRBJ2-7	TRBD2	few	CASSLFASGIIYEQYF
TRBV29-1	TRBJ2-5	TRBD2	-	CSVEDFGLAVQETQYF